The 2 T cell receptor beta chains reported below all come from one sample, sequenced in a study of cytomegalovirus exposure and HLA in healthy donors. Amplification used 60 Vbeta primers and 13 Jbeta primers. Sequencing used immunoSEQ multiplex PCR; TCRdb keeps in-frame clones, though not all of them. The sample records roughly 180,000 clones, about four fifths being singletons. Sequencing was carried out using PBMCs. Receptor source: a woman aged 25 to 45 in good health and CMV-seropositive.

This CDR3 is CASSQDVPGPNTEAFF. Written as DNA, the CDR3 is TGCGCCAGCAGCCAAGACGTGCCAGGGCCCAACACTGAAGCTTTCTTT. The V gene is TRBV4-3, the J gene TRBJ1-1; possibly TRBD1 for D (5 bases). This CDR3 is built from 16 residues. Per the germline V gene, CDR1 is LGHNA and CDR2 is YSLEER. V lost 0 bases and J 2 bases, leaving 13 bases between the germline ends.

The V call is TRBV5-1, the J call TRBJ2-2, with 7 bases matching TRBD1. Germline V CDR1 and CDR2: SGHRS, YFSETQ. There are 13 residues in the CDR3. The ends lost 4 bases at V and 3 bases at J; junction bases unmatched: 0. As DNA, the CDR3 is TGCGCCAGCAGCCAGGGGGACACCGGGGAGCTGTTTTTT. Residues: CASSQGDTGELFF. Looking up the rest from reference TRBV5-1 and TRBJ2-2 gives the full variable domain: KAGVTQTPRYLIKTRGQQVTLSCSPISGHRSVSWYQQTPGQGLQFLFEYFSETQRNKGNFPGRFSGRQFSNSRSEMNVSTLELGDSALYLCASSQGDTGELFFGEGSRLTVL.